This TCR beta chain stems from a study of control samples from healthy donors and cancer patients. This CDR3 contains 16 residues. Trimming left V 5 bases short and J 0 bases short, with 19 bases between. The germline V gene encodes CDR1 GTSNPN and CDR2 SVGIG (reference sequence). TCRdb's table, derived via immunoSEQ multiplex PCR, lists solely in-frame clones and lacks some. The sample gives some 410,000 clones, 75% to 95% of which show up once; around 6.4% is in the top ten. This chain links TRBV30 with TRBJ1-1; possibly TRBD1 for D (5 bases). The sequencing input was PBMCs. The receptor was derived from a man in his forties with head and neck cancer. This chain's CDR3 is CAWGLPGEYMNTEAFF. CDR3 DNA sequence: TGTGCCTGGGGCTTGCCGGGGGAGTACATGAACACTGAAGCTTTCTTT. Drawing the rest from reference TRBV30 and TRBJ1-1, the complete variable domain is SQTIHQWPATLVQPVGSPLSLECTVEGTSNPNLYWYRQAAGRGLQLLFYSVGIGQISSEVPQNLSASRPQDRQFILSSKKLLLSDSGFYLCAWGLPGEYMNTEAFFGQGTRLTVV.